The rows below give T cell receptor beta chains drawn from one sample of a study of T cells in localized non-small cell lung cancer. Method: immunoSEQ multiplex PCR; TCRdb's copy keeps in-frame clones and lacks some. The sample records about 59,000 clones, roughly 89% being singletons. Sequenced material: peripheral blood, taken before any cancer treatment. Source of these receptors: a man between 40 and 70 years old with stage I squamous cell lung carcinoma. Each CDR3 is given with its conserved first and last residue. Fields, in order: V gene, D gene, clone size, J gene, CDR3 DNA, CDR3 protein. A D gene is named only where the DNA matches it firmly. Some rows mark clone size as missing; the rest say once, few, many or name a class of expanded clone.

TRBV28,-,once,TRBJ2-7,TGTGCCAGCAGTTTGCTGCGACGGGGGTACGAGCAGTACTTC,CASSLLRRGYEQYF
TRBV27,-,-,TRBJ2-1,TGTGCCAGCAGCGGCTCCTACAATGAGCAGTTCTTC,CASSGSYNEQFF
TRBV4-3,TRBD1,-,TRBJ2-3,TGCGCCAGCAGTCGAGATCCGGGACAGGGTACAGATACGCAGTATTTT,CASSRDPGQGTDTQYF
TRBV4-3,-,few,TRBJ1-2,TGCGCCAGCAGCCAGGGGGACGGATTCTATGGCTACACCTTC,CASSQGDGFYGYTF
TRBV6-1,-,-,TRBJ2-1,TGTGCCAGCAGTGAAGCAAATCCCCCCAATGAGCAGTTCTTC,CASSEANPPNEQFF
TRBV7-8,TRBD2,-,TRBJ2-1,TGTGCCAGCAGCTTAACTAGCGGTCGTCAAGATGAGCAGTTCTTC,CASSLTSGRQDEQFF
TRBV6-5,-,-,TRBJ2-7,TGTGCCAGCAGTTACTTACCGGACTTGTACGAGCAGTACTTC,CASSYLPDLYEQYF
TRBV7-2,-,many,TRBJ2-7,TGTGCCAGCAGCTCGGACGCGAGCTCCTACGAGCAGTACTTC,CASSSDASSYEQYF
TRBV5-1,TRBD2,-,TRBJ2-1,TGCGCCAGCAGTTCGCCACCCCTAGCGGGAGGGGGTGAGCAGTTCTTC,CASSSPPLAGGGEQFF
TRBV7-6,TRBD1,-,TRBJ1-2,TGTGCCAGCAGCTTAGACAGGACAGGATCGATAGGCTACACCTTC,CASSLDRTGSIGYTF
TRBV5-1,TRBD2,-,TRBJ2-1,TGCGCCAGCAGCTTGGAACTAGCGGGAGCCTACGGTGAGCAGTTCTTC,CASSLELAGAYGEQFF
TRBV5-1,-,-,TRBJ2-3,TGCGCCAGCACAGCGGAAGGTACAGATACGCAGTATTTT,CASTAEGTDTQYF
TRBV5-1,-,-,TRBJ2-5,TGCGCCAGCAGCTTGGAGGTCCAAGAGACCCAGTACTTC,CASSLEVQETQYF
TRBV9,TRBD1,-,TRBJ1-2,TGTGCCAGCAGCGTAGACCCTCAGGGGGCGGGGAATGGCTACACCTTC,CASSVDPQGAGNGYTF
TRBV19,-,-,TRBJ1-4,TGTGCCAGTAGTATAACCCACTCTCATGAAAAACTGCTTTTT,CASSITHSHEKLLF
TRBV4-1,-,-,TRBJ1-3,TGCGCCAGCAGCCAAGGTGGTGAGGGACCAAGCTCTGGAAACACCATATATTTT,CASSQGGEGPSSGNTIYF
TRBV28,-,once,TRBJ2-5,TGTGCCAGCTCTAAAGCAGAGACCCAGTACTTC,CASSKAETQYF
TRBV4-3,-,-,TRBJ2-3,TGCGCCAGCAGCCAAGACCCGCGCGGCACAGATACGCAGTATTTT,CASSQDPRGTDTQYF
TRBV28,-,-,TRBJ1-2,TGTGCCAGCAGGACGACGGGCCTCTATGGCTACACCTTC,CASRTTGLYGYTF
TRBV5-8,-,once,TRBJ1-5,TGTGCCAGCAGCTTGCGCAGCACTCAGCCCCAGCATTTT,CASSLRSTQPQHF
TRBV6-1,-,-,TRBJ1-2,TGTGCCAGCAGGATCCTCGGCAGGGACCTCGAGGGCTACACCTTC,CASRILGRDLEGYTF
TRBV29-1,TRBD2,-,TRBJ2-2,TGCAGCGTGAGCGGGAGGGCCACCGGGGAGCTGTTTTTT,CSVSGRATGELFF
TRBV11-3,-,-,TRBJ2-5,TGTGCCAGCAGCTTAGTGGCCGGTCCCCAAGAGACCCAGTACTTC,CASSLVAGPQETQYF
TRBV28,TRBD2,-,TRBJ2-5,TGTGCCAGCATTCCGGGACTAGCCCAAGAGACCCAGTACTTC,CASIPGLAQETQYF
TRBV7-2,-,-,TRBJ2-5,TGTGCCAGCAGCCAAACCTTCCAAGAGACCCAGTACTTC,CASSQTFQETQYF
TRBV2,TRBD1,-,TRBJ1-3,TGTGCCAGCAGTGAAGGGACAGGGGGTGGAAACACCATATATTTT,CASSEGTGGGNTIYF
TRBV19,-,medium-sized,TRBJ2-2,TGTGCCAGTAGTAACCCGAACACCGGGGAGCTGTTTTTT,CASSNPNTGELFF
TRBV5-1,-,-,TRBJ2-7,TGCGCCAGCAGCCTGGAGAGGAATGAGCAGTACTTC,CASSLERNEQYF
TRBV14,TRBD2,once,TRBJ2-7,TGTGCCAGCAGCTTCACCGGGGGGACCTACGAGCAGTACTTC,CASSFTGGTYEQYF
TRBV2,-,-,TRBJ2-1,TGTGCCAGCAGTGTGGGGACCTACAATGAGCAGTTCTTC,CASSVGTYNEQFF
TRBV10-1,-,-,TRBJ2-2,TGCGCCAGCAAGACGGGCAGTCTCACCGGGGAGCTGTTTTTT,CASKTGSLTGELFF
TRBV6-5,TRBD2,few,TRBJ2-1,TGTGCCAGCAACTCAGCGGGAGGTTACAATGAGCAGTTCTTC,CASNSAGGYNEQFF
TRBV10-1,-,-,TRBJ1-1,TGCGCCAGCAGTGGGAGTGGATGGAACACTGAAGCTTTCTTT,CASSGSGWNTEAFF
TRBV7-5,-,-,TRBJ2-7,TGTGCCAGAAGCCAACGTTGTAATGATAGAGACTACGAGCAGTACTTC,CARSQRCNDRDYEQYF
TRBV4-2,-,-,TRBJ2-3,TGTGCCAGCAGCCAAGATCGGACGGAGGGTGGTACGCAGTATTTT,CASSQDRTEGGTQYF
TRBV7-2,-,-,TRBJ1-2,TGTGCCAGCAGCTTAGCGAAACAGGGCAAAATGGGCTACACCTTC,CASSLAKQGKMGYTF
TRBV6-6,TRBD1,-,TRBJ2-7,TGTGCCAGCAGTTCTCCGGGACAGGTCTACGAGCAGTACTTC,CASSSPGQVYEQYF
TRBV7-6,-,-,TRBJ2-7,TGTGCCAGCAGCTTGTCTAGGGTTGGCTCCTACGAGCAGTACTTC,CASSLSRVGSYEQYF
TRBV10-1,TRBD2,-,TRBJ2-7,TGCGCCAGCAGGGGGAGGGACGCCTGCAACCCCTACGAGCAGTACTTC,CASRGRDACNPYEQYF
TRBV29-1,-,once,TRBJ2-1,TGCAGCGTTGACCCCGGGACTTTCAATGAGCAGTTCTTC,CSVDPGTFNEQFF
TRBV19,TRBD1,-,TRBJ1-1,TGTGCCAGTAGTAAGACAGGGGAGAACACTGAAGCTTTCTTT,CASSKTGENTEAFF
TRBV7-9,-,-,TRBJ2-1,TGTGCCAGCAGCCGACGGGATTACTTATACAATGAGCAGTTCTTC,CASSRRDYLYNEQFF
TRBV7-9,-,-,TRBJ1-4,TGTGCCAGCAGCTTACAAGAAGAAAAACTGTTTTTT,CASSLQEEKLFF
TRBV13,-,-,TRBJ2-1,TGTGCCAGCAGCTTAGGGACTAGAATTCTGCATGAGCAGTTCTTC,CASSLGTRILHEQFF
TRBV5-4,TRBD1,-,TRBJ2-3,TGTGCCAGCAGCTTAGGGACAGGGCCCACAGATACGCAGTATTTT,CASSLGTGPTDTQYF
TRBV10-1,TRBD2,-,TRBJ2-7,TGCGCCAGCAGTGAGTCGGTACTAGCGGGAGATTTTAAGGCCTACGAGCAGTACTTC,CASSESVLAGDFKAYEQYF
TRBV28,TRBD1,-,TRBJ1-4,TGTGCCAGCAGCCCCCGACAGGGGGCAGTTTATGAAAAACTGTTTTTT,CASSPRQGAVYEKLFF
TRBV5-1,-,-,TRBJ2-3,TGCGCCAGCAGCTTGGCTGTAGACTTCACAGATACGCAGTATTTT,CASSLAVDFTDTQYF
TRBV7-8,TRBD2,-,TRBJ2-1,TGTGCCAGCAGCCCCCGGGTAGCGGGAGTGGGTGAGCAGTTCTTC,CASSPRVAGVGEQFF
TRBV7-3,-,few,TRBJ1-2,TGTGCCAGCAGCTTACTCACGCAGGGTCAAGGCTACACCTTC,CASSLLTQGQGYTF
TRBV4-2,TRBD2,-,TRBJ2-1,TGTGCCAGCAGCCAAGACCCATTAGCGGGAGGGAGATGGGAGCAGTTCTTC,CASSQDPLAGGRWEQFF